The TCR beta chain described here comes from a study of T cell responses to AZD1222 COVID-19 vaccine. A few counts support this clone. The CDR3 sequence is 13 residues long. CDR1 and CDR2 from the germline V gene are MNHEY and SVGAGI. Between the trimmed V and J ends, which lost 7 bases and 4 bases, there was a span of 13 bases. Libraries were prepared by immunoSEQ multiplex PCR; TCRdb keeps only in-frame clonotypes and omits some of them. The sample consists of almost 70,000 clones, roughly 85% of them appearing once. The V gene is TRBV6-5, the J gene TRBJ1-1, with D maybe TRBD1 (5 bases). The TCR comes from an adult who received the AZD1222 COVID-19 vaccine. The source material was peripheral blood, sampled 28 days after the second AZD1222 dose. In nucleotides, the CDR3 is TGTGCCAGCACCTTGGGGGGGTTCACTGAAGCTTTCTTT. Amino acid sequence: CASTLGGFTEAFF.